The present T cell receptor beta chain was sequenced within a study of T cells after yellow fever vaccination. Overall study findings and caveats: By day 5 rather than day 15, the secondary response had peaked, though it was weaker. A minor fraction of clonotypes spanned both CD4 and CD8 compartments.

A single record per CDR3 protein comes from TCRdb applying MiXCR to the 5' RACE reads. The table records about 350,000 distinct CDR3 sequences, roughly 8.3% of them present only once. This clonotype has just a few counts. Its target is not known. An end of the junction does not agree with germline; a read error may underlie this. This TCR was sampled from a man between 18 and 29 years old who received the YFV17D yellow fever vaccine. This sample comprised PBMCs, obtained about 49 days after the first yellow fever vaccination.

The DNA for the CDR3 is TGCAGTGCTGGAGAGGCCGAAAAACTGTTTTTT. Protein sequence: CSAGEAEKLFF. This rearrangement joins TRBV20-1 to TRBJ1-4, with no clear D. Looked up from germline, CDR1 is DFQATT and CDR2 is SNEGSKA (reference sequence). The CDR3 spans 11 residues.